This TCR beta chain is drawn from a study of blood T cell repertoires in COVID-19. Data came from immunoSEQ multiplex PCR; TCRdb stores just in-frame clones and leaves some out. The data show over 150,000 clones, over 75% seen once. Germline CDR1 SGHAT, CDR2 FQNNGV. This CDR3 comprises 17 residues. The J segment lost 0 bases and the V segment lost 5 bases, leaving 12 bases of the junction unmatched. The clonotype comes from a man aged 50-59 years with COVID-19, enrolled during active disease. Sequencing was done on a sample of peripheral blood. The rearrangement links TRBV11-2 to TRBJ2-7, with TRBD2 matching 8 bases. DNA for the CDR3: TGTGCCAGCAGCCCTCGAGGGGCGGGAGGCAGCTCCTACGAGCAGTACTTC. Translated: CASSPRGAGGSSYEQYF.